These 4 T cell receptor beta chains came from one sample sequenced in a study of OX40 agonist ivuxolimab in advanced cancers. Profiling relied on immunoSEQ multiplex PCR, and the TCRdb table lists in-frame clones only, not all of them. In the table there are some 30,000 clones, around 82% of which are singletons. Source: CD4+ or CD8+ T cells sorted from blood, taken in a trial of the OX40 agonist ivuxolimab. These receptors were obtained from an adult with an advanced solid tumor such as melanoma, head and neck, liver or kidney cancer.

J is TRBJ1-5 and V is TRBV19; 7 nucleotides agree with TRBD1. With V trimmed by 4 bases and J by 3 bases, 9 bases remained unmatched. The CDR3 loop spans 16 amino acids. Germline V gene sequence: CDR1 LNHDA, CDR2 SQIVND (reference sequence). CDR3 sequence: CASSSAGQRYNQPQHF. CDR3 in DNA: TGTGCCAGTAGTAGCGCGGGACAGAGATACAATCAGCCCCAGCATTTT.

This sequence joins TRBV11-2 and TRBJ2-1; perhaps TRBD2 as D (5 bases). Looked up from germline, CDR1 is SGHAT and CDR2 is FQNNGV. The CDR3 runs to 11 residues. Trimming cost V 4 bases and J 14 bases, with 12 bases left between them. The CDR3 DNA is TGTGCCAGCAGCTCAGAGGACGGGGAGTTCTTC. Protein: CASSSEDGEFF.

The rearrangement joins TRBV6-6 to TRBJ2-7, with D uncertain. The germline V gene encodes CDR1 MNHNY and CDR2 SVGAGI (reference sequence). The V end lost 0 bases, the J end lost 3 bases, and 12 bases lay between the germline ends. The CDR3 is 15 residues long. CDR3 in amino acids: CASSYSRSSRYEQYF. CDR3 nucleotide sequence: TGTGCCAGCAGTTACTCGAGAAGTTCACGCTACGAGCAGTACTTC.

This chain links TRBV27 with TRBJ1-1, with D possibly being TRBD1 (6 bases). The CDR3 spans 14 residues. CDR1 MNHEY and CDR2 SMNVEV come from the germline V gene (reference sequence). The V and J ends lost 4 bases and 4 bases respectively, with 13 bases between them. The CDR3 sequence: CASSSYRAGTEAFF. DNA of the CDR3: TGTGCCAGCAGTTCGTACAGGGCGGGCACTGAAGCTTTCTTT.